This T cell receptor beta chain was identified in a study of blood T cell repertoires in COVID-19. V shed 10 bases and J shed 4 bases, with 13 bases lying between them. The CDR3 extends over 12 amino acids. CDR1 is ENHRY, CDR2 SYGVKD, per germline. Libraries were prepared by immunoSEQ multiplex PCR; TCRdb keeps only in-frame clonotypes and omits some of them. Of approximately 250,000 clones listed, around nine tenths are singletons. This clone appeared a single time. The chain couples TRBV10-3 to TRBJ1-2; a weak D match, TRBD1 (6 bases). The clonotype originates from a woman aged 55 to 70 with COVID-19, enrolled during active disease. Material for sequencing was peripheral blood. In DNA, the CDR3 is TGTGCCACCTCCCGGGACACCTATGGCTACACCTTC. Its protein product is CATSRDTYGYTF.